This is a list of T cell receptor beta chains from one sample in a study of cytomegalovirus exposure and HLA in healthy donors. Using immunoSEQ multiplex PCR, the repertoire was profiled, and TCRdb retains in-frame clones only, with some absent. Seen here are about 210,000 clones, roughly 82% observed once, and the top ten hold 6%. What was sequenced was PBMCs. These TCRs come from a man aged 35-49 years in good health and CMV-seropositive. Both conserved end residues are part of each CDR3. A D gene is named only where the DNA matches it firmly. Clone size appears in some rows only: once, few, many, or a class for an expanded clone.

j_gene,d_gene,len,abundance,v_gene,CDR3nt,CDR3aa
TRBJ1-1,NA,15,NA,TRBV5-1,TGCGCCAGCAGCTTCTCCGGGACACTGAACACTGAAGCTTTCTTT,CASSFSGTLNTEAFF
TRBJ2-1,TRBD2,14,NA,TRBV6-1,TGTGCCAGCACCCCCCTAGCGGGAGTCAATGAGCAGTTCTTC,CASTPLAGVNEQFF
TRBJ1-2,NA,14,NA,TRBV2,TGTGCCAGCAGGGAAGAACAGGGTGCCTATGGCTACACCTTC,CASREEQGAYGYTF
TRBJ2-3,TRBD2,16,NA,TRBV11-2,TGTGCCAGCAGCCTGCACCTAGCGGGAGTATCAGATACGCAGTATTTT,CASSLHLAGVSDTQYF
TRBJ2-7,TRBD2,15,few,TRBV15,TGTGCCACCAGCAGAGGGACTAGCGGGTCCCTCGAGCAGTACTTC,CATSRGTSGSLEQYF
TRBJ2-7,TRBD2,15,NA,TRBV7-2,TGTGCCAGCAGCTTAACTAGCGGTACCTCCTACGAGCAGTACTTC,CASSLTSGTSYEQYF
TRBJ1-2,NA,15,NA,TRBV28,TGTGCCAGCAGTTTAGGCGGGGTAAACCCCTATGGCTACACCTTC,CASSLGGVNPYGYTF
TRBJ1-1,NA,13,NA,TRBV6-4,TGTGCCAGCAGTGACGGCAGAAACACTGAAGCTTTCTTT,CASSDGRNTEAFF
TRBJ1-2,TRBD1,11,few,TRBV6-1,TGTGCCAGCAGGGACAGGATCGGCTACACCTTC,CASRDRIGYTF
TRBJ1-5,NA,15,NA,TRBV27,TGTGCCAGCAGTTCTTACGGCAGGGCTGATCAGCCCCAGCATTTT,CASSSYGRADQPQHF
TRBJ2-1,NA,16,NA,TRBV4-1,TGCGCCAGCAGCCAAGATCCCAACAGCTCCTACAATGAGCAGTTCTTC,CASSQDPNSSYNEQFF
TRBJ1-5,NA,14,NA,TRBV18,TGTGCCAGCTCACCGAGGCAGGGTAATCAGCCCCAGCATTTT,CASSPRQGNQPQHF
TRBJ2-7,TRBD1,15,once,TRBV5-6,TGTGCCAGCAGCTTCGGGACAGGTGGGCCGAACGAGCAGTACTTC,CASSFGTGGPNEQYF
TRBJ2-3,NA,15,few,TRBV2,TGTGCCAGCAGTGAAGAGTTTCGGGAAACAGATACGCAGTATTTT,CASSEEFRETDTQYF
TRBJ2-3,TRBD2,15,once,TRBV6-6,TGTGCCAGCAGTTACTTAGCGGGAGTCGAAGATACGCAGTATTTT,CASSYLAGVEDTQYF
TRBJ2-3,TRBD2,17,NA,TRBV5-6,TGTGCCAGCAGCTTATTGTCTAGCGGGAGGGGCACAGATACGCAGTATTTT,CASSLLSSGRGTDTQYF